This TCR beta chain was recovered during a study of blood T cell repertoires in COVID-19. The authors' processing: The authors estimated nucleated cell counts from reference gene primer amplification. TCRdb keeps only in-frame clones here, not all; method: immunoSEQ multiplex PCR. The D gene and trimming were derived from the DNA, and the V and J assignments and clone size from that table. The table lists about 75,000 clones, approximately 80% of them singletons. Sequencing was done on a sample of peripheral blood. This clonotype was obtained from a woman in her forties or fifties with acute or convalescent COVID-19.

DNA for the CDR3: TGTGCCAGCTCACCACCCGTCGGGACGGGGGCAGATACGCAGTATTTT. Its protein product is CASSPPVGTGADTQYF. The V gene is TRBV18, the J gene TRBJ2-3; D possibly corresponds to TRBD2 (6 bases). From germline, CDR1 is KGHSH and CDR2 LQKENI. The CDR3 contains 16 residues. V lost 0 bases to trimming and J lost 4 bases, with 14 bases between them.